The 3 T cell receptor beta chains presented below share a single source sample, sequenced in a study of blood T cell repertoires in COVID-19. Measured with immunoSEQ multiplex PCR; TCRdb has only the in-frame clones, and not every one. Of 50,000 to 70,000 clones listed, about 87% are singletons. The sequencing input was peripheral blood. All receptors derive from a human donor with active COVID-19. The donor label of this sample is uncertain.

This rearrangement joins TRBV3-1 (or the pseudogene TRBV3-2) to TRBJ1-4; D not certain. The CDR3 has 12 amino acids. Germline loops: CDR1 LGHDT, CDR2 YNNKEL (reference sequence). Trimming shortened V by 1 base and J by 7 bases, and 4 bases separated the two germline ends. The CDR3 reads CASSQGGEKLFF. The CDR3 bases are TGTGCCAGCAGCCAAGGCGGTGAAAAACTGTTTTTT.

The V call is TRBV28, the J call TRBJ2-7; TRBD2 matches at 10 bases. The CDR3 is 15 amino acids. V was pared by 5 bases and J by 0 bases, with 4 bases of the junction left unmatched. Germline V gives CDR1 MDHEN, CDR2 SYDVKM. The DNA of the CDR3 is TGTGCCAGCAGTCGCTTAGCGGGGGGCTCCTACGAGCAGTACTTC. It codes for CASSRLAGGSYEQYF.

The chain joins TRBV11-2 to TRBJ1-5; TRBD1 might be the D (6 bases). In germline, CDR1 is SGHAT, CDR2 FQNNGV. The CDR3 length is 16 residues. Trimming took 5 bases from V and 1 from J, leaving 15 bases between them. CDR3 bases: TGTGCCAGCAGCCCGGGGGGGACACTAAGCAATCAGCCCCAGCATTTT. Translation: CASSPGGTLSNQPQHF.